The next 25 T cell receptor beta chains were all read from a single sample in a study of shared clonotypes between healthy human individuals. TCRdb's table, derived via immunoSEQ multiplex PCR, lists solely in-frame clones and lacks some. The data contain about a million clones, 70% to 85% of them singletons. Sequencing was carried out using memory CD4+ T cells from PBMCs. Subset noted: CD45RA-negative fraction. These receptors came from a man younger than 30 in good health. Some clones in this sample may be carry-over from other donors' samples.

The J gene is TRBJ2-5, the V gene TRBV4-1; 8 bases match TRBD1. The CDR3 length is 14 residues. Germline V gene lookup returns CDR1 MGHRA and CDR2 YSYEKL. V lost 4 bases and J lost 5; bases outside the gene matches: 6. This chain's CDR3 is CASSLDRGWETQYF. Written as DNA, the CDR3 is TGCGCCAGCAGCCTAGACAGGGGTTGGGAGACCCAGTACTTC.

The J gene is TRBJ1-1, the V gene TRBV7-3; possible D gene TRBD1, 5 bases. Deletions cut 4 bases from V and 0 bases from J, with 12 bases between. Germline assignment: CDR1 SGHTA and CDR2 FQGTGA. CDR3 size: 15 residues. CDR3 sequence: CASSSGSGMNTEAFF. The CDR3 DNA reads as TGTGCCAGCAGCTCAGGGAGTGGGATGAACACTGAAGCTTTCTTT.

About this clone itself: The sample carries other DNA sequences with the same CDR3. The rearrangement joins TRBV11-3 to TRBJ1-1; D remains unclear. The V gene's germline CDR1 is SGHNT and CDR2 YENEEA. Deletions cut 3 bases from V and 4 bases from J, with 9 bases between. This CDR3 has 13 amino acids. In nucleotides, the CDR3 is TGTGCCAGCAGCTTGCCAGGAATCACTGAAGCTTTCTTT. This encodes CASSLPGITEAFF.

As DNA, the CDR3 is TGTGCCAGCAGCGCGAGGGGCGGGGTACGCACAGATACGCAGTATTTT. Translation: CASSARGGVRTDTQYF. The chain couples TRBV7-3 to TRBJ2-3; possibly TRBD2 for D (6 bases). The V end was cut by 5 bases, the J end by 1 base, with 16 bases between. This CDR3 spans 16 amino acids. Per the germline V gene, CDR1 is SGHTA and CDR2 is FQGTGA.

This chain joins TRBV7-2 and TRBJ1-2; 7 bases match TRBD1. The junction had 8 bases not matched to a gene; V was cut back by 5 bases and J by 11 bases. CDR3 length: 12 amino acids. Germline V gene data show CDR1 as SGHTA and CDR2 as FQGNSA. The CDR3 DNA sequence: TGTGCCAGCAGCCTCGGGACAGAACCTTACACCTTC. It codes for CASSLGTEPYTF. The full variable domain, completed using reference TRBV7-2 and TRBJ1-2, is GAGVSQSPSNKVTEKGKDVELRCDPISGHTALYWYRQSLGQGLEFLIYFQGNSAPDKSGLPSDRFSAERTGGSVSTLTIQRTQQEDSAVYLCASSLGTEPYTFGSGTRLTVV.

This clone was counted only a few times. This chain joins TRBV30 and TRBJ1-1, with no clear D. The ends were cut back, 4 bases at V and 1 base at J, with 10 bases in the middle. The CDR3 is made up of 13 amino acids. From germline, CDR1 is GTSNPN and CDR2 SVGIG (reference sequence). The CDR3 reads CAWKGGPNTEAFF. The CDR3 nucleotides read TGTGCCTGGAAGGGAGGTCCGAACACTGAAGCTTTCTTT.

Notes on this clone: The junction differs from germline at one of its ends, possibly a read error. For the CDR3, the DNA is TGTGCCAGCTCCCCACAGGGGACCCTGAACACTGAAGCTTTCTTT. This encodes CASSPQGTLNTEAFF. The chain recombines TRBV18 with TRBJ1-1; 7 bases are shared with TRBD1. Per germline, CDR1 KGHSH and CDR2 LQKENI. The CDR3 length is 15 residues.

J is TRBJ2-5 and V is TRBV7-3; 11 bases align to TRBD1. CDR3 length: 15 amino acids. The ends lost 5 bases at V and 4 bases at J; junction bases unmatched: 6. In germline, CDR1 is SGHTA, CDR2 FQGTGA. The CDR3, as DNA: TGTGCCAGCAGCATCGGGACAGGGGGAATAGAGACCCAGTACTTC. It codes for CASSIGTGGIETQYF.

This chain uses TRBV2 with TRBJ1-4; D unresolved. This CDR3 is 12 amino acids long. Germline values: CDR1 SNHLY, CDR2 FYNNEI. Trimming cost V 0 bases and J 15 bases, with 11 bases left between them. The CDR3 sequence: CASSEAFVGLFF. DNA for the CDR3: TGTGCCAGCAGTGAAGCCTTCGTGGGGTTGTTTTTT. Complete variable domain (other parts from reference TRBV2 and TRBJ1-4): EPEVTQTPSHQVTQMGQEVILRCVPISNHLYFYWYRQILGQKVEFLVSFYNNEISEKSEIFDDQFSVERPDGSNFTLKIRSTKLEDSAMYFCASSEAFVGLFFGSGTQLSVL.

CDR3 DNA sequence: TGTGCCAGCAGCCAGGGGGCCGTGGAAGAGACCCAGTACTTC. Translating gives CASSQGAVEETQYF. The rearrangement joins TRBV5-4 to TRBJ2-5; 8 bases line up with TRBD1. Germline lookup yields CDR1 SGHNT and CDR2 YYREEE (reference sequence). This CDR3 has 14 amino acids. V was pared by 4 bases and J by 3 bases, with 5 bases of the junction left unmatched.

The V gene is TRBV4-1, the J gene TRBJ2-1, with D hard to call. Trimming took off 0 bases at V and 7 bases at J, with 4 bases between the two ends. The germline gives CDR1 MGHRA, CDR2 YSYEKL. CDR3 length: 12 residues. The CDR3 sequence: CASSQELNEQFF. The CDR3 DNA reads as TGCGCCAGCAGCCAAGAACTAAATGAGCAGTTCTTC.

V is TRBV2 and J is TRBJ2-2; D may be TRBD2 (6 bases). The germline V gene has CDR1 SNHLY and CDR2 FYNNEI. V was cut by 5 bases and J by 7 bases, with 14 bases left in between. The CDR3 is 14 residues long. Here the CDR3 reads CASSTQHGGGELFF. The DNA of the CDR3 is TGTGCCAGCAGTACCCAGCACGGGGGCGGGGAGCTGTTTTTT.

Only a few counts were recorded for this clone. This rearrangement joins TRBV27 to TRBJ2-5; D remains unclear. Germline V lookup: CDR1 MNHEY, CDR2 SMNVEV (reference sequence). V was clipped by 4 bases and J by 5 bases, with 17 bases between them. This CDR3 is 15 amino acids long. In nucleotides, the CDR3 is TGTGCCAGCAGTTCCCGACTCTCATATGGGGAGACCCAGTACTTC. It encodes CASSSRLSYGETQYF.

This clone was observed a few times. This sample includes further DNA sequences coding for the same CDR3. The chain uses TRBV18 and TRBJ1-1, with unresolved D. V dropped 2 bases and J dropped 1 base, with 5 bases sitting between them. CDR3 length: 13 residues. Germline V gene sequence: CDR1 KGHSH, CDR2 LQKENI. The chain's CDR3 is CASSPRENTEAFF. The CDR3 DNA follows: TGTGCCAGCTCACCAAGGGAGAACACTGAAGCTTTCTTT.

This chain joins TRBV6-1 and TRBJ2-3; D perhaps matches TRBD2 (5 bases). The CDR3 runs 15 residues. CDR1 is MNHNS and CDR2 is SASEGT in the germline V gene. The germline V and J ends were trimmed by 8 bases and 0 bases, with 15 bases remaining between them. CDR3 sequence reads: CASSAGVISTDTQYF. CDR3 DNA sequence: TGTGCCAGCTCGGCCGGGGTTATTAGCACAGATACGCAGTATTTT.

This clone was recorded at least ten times. This chain joins TRBV6-1 and TRBJ2-7, with 7 bases that match TRBD1. Unmatched junction bases numbered 6, after V lost 10 bases and J lost 6 bases. Germline lookup yields CDR1 MNHNS and CDR2 SASEGT. This CDR3 is 11 amino acids long. CDR3 in amino acids: CATGQALEQYF. CDR3 coding DNA: TGTGCCACCGGACAGGCCCTCGAGCAGTACTTC.

V and J are TRBV9 and TRBJ2-1, with TRBD2 matching 13 bases. The ends lost 2 bases at V and 7 bases at J; junction bases unmatched: 6. The CDR3 is made up of 16 amino acids. Germline values: CDR1 SGDLS, CDR2 YYNGEE. CDR3 protein: CASSVDTSGRANEQFF. In nucleotides, the CDR3 is TGTGCCAGCAGCGTGGATACTAGCGGGAGGGCTAATGAGCAGTTCTTC.

J is TRBJ2-5 and V is TRBV6-6; 13 nucleotides agree with TRBD2. V lost 6 bases to trimming and J lost 2 bases; unmatched junction nucleotides: 6. There are 16 residues in the CDR3. Germline CDR1 and CDR2: MNHNY and SVGAGI (reference sequence). This CDR3 is CASSRTSGRQQETQYF. The CDR3 DNA reads TGTGCCAGCAGCAGGACTAGCGGGAGACAACAAGAGACCCAGTACTTC.

This clone was seen only once. The same CDR3 is also encoded by other DNA sequences in this sample. V gene TRBV28 combines with J gene TRBJ1-1; no clear D gene. The V gene lost 6 bases and the J gene lost 0 bases, with 11 bases spanning the gap. The CDR3 runs to 14 residues. Per germline, CDR1 MDHEN and CDR2 SYDVKM. The CDR3, as DNA: TGTGCCAGCAGCCGAATTCGGGTGAACACTGAAGCTTTCTTT. Translated: CASSRIRVNTEAFF.

This clone is deemed medium-sized. The identical CDR3 is also encoded by other nucleotide sequences in the sample. The rearrangement uses TRBV25-1 and TRBJ2-4, with 7 bases lining up with TRBD2. J lost 0 bases, V lost 3 bases, and 2 bases had no gene match. In germline, CDR1 is MGHDK, CDR2 SYGVNS. The CDR3 has 15 residues. The CDR3 sequence is CASSDSGLAKNIQYF. CDR3 in DNA: TGTGCCAGCAGTGATAGCGGGCTAGCCAAAAACATTCAGTACTTC.

On this clone itself: This specimen includes other DNA sequences encoding the same CDR3. The rearrangement links TRBV7-2 to TRBJ2-7; TRBD1 agrees at 8 bases. The CDR3 loop spans 14 amino acids. V trimming: 5 bases; J trimming: 5 bases; junction bases outside the gene matches: 8. CDR1 SGHTA and CDR2 FQGNSA come from the germline V gene. The CDR3, as DNA: TGTGCCAGCAGCCCCGACAGGGGTCGCGACGAGCAGTACTTC. Amino acid sequence: CASSPDRGRDEQYF.

The V call is TRBV6-5, the J call TRBJ1-2; TRBD1 matches at 9 bases. J lost 7 bases, V lost 5 bases, and 11 bases had no gene match. The CDR3 extends over 15 amino acids. Germline assignment: CDR1 MNHEY and CDR2 SVGAGI. The CDR3 reads CASSRGQGVIGGYTF. CDR3 nucleotides: TGTGCCAGCAGTAGGGGACAGGGCGTAATCGGTGGCTACACCTTC.

A word on this clone: This specimen includes other DNA sequences encoding the same CDR3. The V gene is TRBV5-1, the J gene TRBJ2-5; 8 nucleotides line up with TRBD2. This CDR3 region has 15 residues. Per germline, CDR1 SGHRS and CDR2 YFSETQ. V was clipped by 3 bases and J by 4 bases; unmatched bases: 8. CDR3 nucleotides: TGCGCCAGCAGCTCCGGGGCGGGGGGTGGAGAGACCCAGTACTTC. It codes for CASSSGAGGGETQYF.

This clone was detected a few times. The J gene is TRBJ2-3, the V gene TRBV9; 11 bases are a match to TRBD2. CDR3 length: 17 residues. V lost 2 bases and J lost 3; bases outside the gene matches: 8. Germline lookup yields CDR1 SGDLS and CDR2 YYNGEE. The CDR3: CASSVETSGIGTDTQYF. In DNA, the CDR3 is TGTGCCAGCAGCGTTGAGACTAGCGGGATCGGAACAGATACGCAGTATTTT.

This chain joins TRBV18 and TRBJ2-1; D is possibly TRBD1 (6 bases). The CDR3 contains 15 residues. The V gene lost 1 base and the J gene lost 8 bases, with 15 bases spanning the gap. The germline V gene encodes CDR1 KGHSH and CDR2 LQKENI. CDR3 bases: TGTGCCAGCTCACCACGGGACACGGGTAGGGATGAGCAGTTCTTC. Translated, it gives CASSPRDTGRDEQFF.